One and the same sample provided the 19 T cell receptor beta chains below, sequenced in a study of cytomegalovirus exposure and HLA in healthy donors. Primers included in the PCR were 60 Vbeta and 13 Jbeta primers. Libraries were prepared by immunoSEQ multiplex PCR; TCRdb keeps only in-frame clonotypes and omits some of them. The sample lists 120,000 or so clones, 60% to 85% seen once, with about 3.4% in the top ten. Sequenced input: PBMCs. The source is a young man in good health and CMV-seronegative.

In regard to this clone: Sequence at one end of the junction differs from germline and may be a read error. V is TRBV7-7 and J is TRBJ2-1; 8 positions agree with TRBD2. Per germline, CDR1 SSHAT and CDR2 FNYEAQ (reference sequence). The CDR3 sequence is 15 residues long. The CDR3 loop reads CASSLAGSSYNEQFF. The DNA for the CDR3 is TGTGCCAGCAGCCTAGCGGGCAGCTCCTACAATGAGCAGTTCTTC.

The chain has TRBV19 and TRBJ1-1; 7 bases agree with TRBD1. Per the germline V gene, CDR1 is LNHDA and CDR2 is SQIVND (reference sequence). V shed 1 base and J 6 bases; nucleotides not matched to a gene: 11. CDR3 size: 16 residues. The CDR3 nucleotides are TGTGCCAGTAGTATAGGTTACGAGGGGGCTCGGTCTGAAGCTTTCTTT. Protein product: CASSIGYEGARSEAFF.

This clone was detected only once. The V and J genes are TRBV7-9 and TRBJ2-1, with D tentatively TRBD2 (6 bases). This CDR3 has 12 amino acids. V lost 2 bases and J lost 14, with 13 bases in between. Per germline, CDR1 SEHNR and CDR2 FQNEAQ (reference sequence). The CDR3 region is CASSLNRLEEFF. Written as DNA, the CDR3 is TGTGCCAGCAGCTTAAATCGACTAGAGGAGTTCTTC.

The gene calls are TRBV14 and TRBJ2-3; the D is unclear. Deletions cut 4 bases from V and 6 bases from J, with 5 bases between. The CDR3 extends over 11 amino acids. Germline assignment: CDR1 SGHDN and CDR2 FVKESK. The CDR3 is CASSLVDTQYF. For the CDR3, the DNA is TGTGCCAGCAGCCTCGTGGATACGCAGTATTTT. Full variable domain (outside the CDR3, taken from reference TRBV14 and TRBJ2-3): EAGVTQFPSHSVIEKGQTVTLRCDPISGHDNLYWYRRVMGKEIKFLLHFVKESKQDESGMPNNRFLAERTGGTYSTLKVQPAELEDSGVYFCASSLVDTQYFGPGTRLTVL.

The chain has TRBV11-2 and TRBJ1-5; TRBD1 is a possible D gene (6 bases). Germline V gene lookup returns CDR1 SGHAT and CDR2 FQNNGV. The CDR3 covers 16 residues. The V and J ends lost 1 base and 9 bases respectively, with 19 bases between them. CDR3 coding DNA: TGTGCCAGCAGCTTAGGGCAGGGGACGAACTTGGGGCCCCAGCATTTT. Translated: CASSLGQGTNLGPQHF.

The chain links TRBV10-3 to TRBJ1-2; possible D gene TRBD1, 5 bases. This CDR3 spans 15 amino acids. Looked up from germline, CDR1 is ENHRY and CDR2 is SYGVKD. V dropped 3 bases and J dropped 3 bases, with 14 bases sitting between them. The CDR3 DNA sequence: TGTGCCATCAGTGACCTCCGAGCAGGGCACTATGGCTACACCTTC. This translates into CAISDLRAGHYGYTF.

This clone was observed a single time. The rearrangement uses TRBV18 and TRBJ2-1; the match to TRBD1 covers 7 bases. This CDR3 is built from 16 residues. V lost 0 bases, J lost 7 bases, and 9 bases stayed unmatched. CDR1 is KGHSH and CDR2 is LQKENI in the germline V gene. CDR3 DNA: TGTGCCAGCTCACCACCCGGGAAGGGGGCGAATAATGAGCAGTTCTTC. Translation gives CASSPPGKGANNEQFF.

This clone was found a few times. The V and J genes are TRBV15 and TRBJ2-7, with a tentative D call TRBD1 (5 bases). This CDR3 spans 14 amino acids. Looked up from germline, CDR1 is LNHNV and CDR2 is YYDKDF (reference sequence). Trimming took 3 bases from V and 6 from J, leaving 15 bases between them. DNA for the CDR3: TGTGCCACCAGCAGGGGGCAGGTTGTACCCGAGCAGTACTTC. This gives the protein CATSRGQVVPEQYF.

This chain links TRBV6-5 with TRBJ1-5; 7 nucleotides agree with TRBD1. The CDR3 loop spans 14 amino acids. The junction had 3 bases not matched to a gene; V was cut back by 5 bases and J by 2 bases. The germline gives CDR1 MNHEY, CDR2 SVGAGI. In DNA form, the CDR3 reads TGTGCCAGCAGTCAGGGGGACGGCAATCAGCCCCAGCATTTT. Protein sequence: CASSQGDGNQPQHF.

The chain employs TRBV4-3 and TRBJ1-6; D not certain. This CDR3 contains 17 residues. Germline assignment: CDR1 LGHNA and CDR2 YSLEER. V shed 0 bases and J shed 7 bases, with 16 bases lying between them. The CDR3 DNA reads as TGCGCCAGCAGCCAAGAAGTCCATAGGACGGGGAATTCACCCCTCCACTTT. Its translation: CASSQEVHRTGNSPLHF.

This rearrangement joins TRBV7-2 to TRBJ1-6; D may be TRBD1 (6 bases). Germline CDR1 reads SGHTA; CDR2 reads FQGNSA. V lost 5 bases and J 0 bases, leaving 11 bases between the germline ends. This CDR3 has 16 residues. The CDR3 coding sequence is TGTGCCAGCAGCCAAACAGGGAGCTCCTATAATTCACCCCTCCACTTT. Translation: CASSQTGSSYNSPLHF. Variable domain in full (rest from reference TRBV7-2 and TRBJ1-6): GAGVSQSPSNKVTEKGKDVELRCDPISGHTALYWYRQSLGQGLEFLIYFQGNSAPDKSGLPSDRFSAERTGGSVSTLTIQRTQQEDSAVYLCASSQTGSSYNSPLHFGNGTRLTVT.

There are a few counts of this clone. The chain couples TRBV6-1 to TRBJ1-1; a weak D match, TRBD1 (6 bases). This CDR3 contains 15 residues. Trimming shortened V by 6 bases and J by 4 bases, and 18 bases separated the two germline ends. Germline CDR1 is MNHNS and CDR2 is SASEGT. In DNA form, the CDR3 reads TGTGCCAGCAGCCTGGCCCTTACAGGGATCACTGAAGCTTTCTTT. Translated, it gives CASSLALTGITEAFF.

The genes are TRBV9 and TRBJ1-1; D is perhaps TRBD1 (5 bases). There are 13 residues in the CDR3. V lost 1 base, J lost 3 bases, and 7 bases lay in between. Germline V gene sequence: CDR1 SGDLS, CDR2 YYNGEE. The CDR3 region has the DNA TGTGCCAGCAGCGTATCCAGGGACACTGAAGCTTTCTTT. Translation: CASSVSRDTEAFF.

CDR3: CASSLGRGIVADQPQHF. CDR3 sequence (DNA): TGTGCCAGCAGCTTAGGCCGGGGGATAGTGGCCGATCAGCCCCAGCATTTT. The V and J genes are TRBV13 and TRBJ1-5; D might be TRBD1 (5 bases). V was shortened by 0 bases and J by 5 bases, with 17 bases between the two germline ends. The CDR3 totals 17 residues. The germline gives CDR1 PRHDT, CDR2 FYEKMQ (reference sequence).

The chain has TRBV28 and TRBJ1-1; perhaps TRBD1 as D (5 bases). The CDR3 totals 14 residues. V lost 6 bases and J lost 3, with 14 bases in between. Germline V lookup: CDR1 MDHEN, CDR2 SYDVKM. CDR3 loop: CASSPGRGYTEAFF. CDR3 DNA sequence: TGTGCCAGCAGCCCTGGAAGGGGTTACACTGAAGCTTTCTTT.

The CDR3 DNA reads as TGTGCCAGCAGCACAATGCAGGGGGCAGGTGTTTCTAATGAAAAACTGTTTTTT. Translation gives CASSTMQGAGVSNEKLFF. This chain connects TRBV7-8 to TRBJ1-4; TRBD1 aligns across 8 bases. The trim removed 5 bases at V and 3 bases at J, leaving 14 bases unmatched. There are 18 residues in the CDR3. CDR1 is SGHVS and CDR2 is FQNEAQ in the germline V gene.

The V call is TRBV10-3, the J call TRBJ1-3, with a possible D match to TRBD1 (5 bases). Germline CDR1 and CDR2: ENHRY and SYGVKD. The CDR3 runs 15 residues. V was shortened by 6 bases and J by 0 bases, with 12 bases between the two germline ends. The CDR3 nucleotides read TGTGCCATCAGGGAAGACAGTTTCTCTGGAAACACCATATATTTT. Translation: CAIREDSFSGNTIYF.

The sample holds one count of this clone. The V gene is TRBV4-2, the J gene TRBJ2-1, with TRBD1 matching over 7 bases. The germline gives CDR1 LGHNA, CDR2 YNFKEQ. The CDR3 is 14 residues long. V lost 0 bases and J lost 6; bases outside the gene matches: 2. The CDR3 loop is CASSQDSGGNEQFF. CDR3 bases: TGTGCCAGCAGCCAAGATTCAGGGGGCAATGAGCAGTTCTTC.

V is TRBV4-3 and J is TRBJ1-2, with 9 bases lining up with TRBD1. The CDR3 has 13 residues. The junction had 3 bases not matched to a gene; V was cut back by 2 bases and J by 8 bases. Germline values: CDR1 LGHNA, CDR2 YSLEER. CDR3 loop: CASSQRTGDGYTF. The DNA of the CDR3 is TGCGCCAGCAGCCAACGGACAGGGGACGGCTACACCTTC.